The 22 T cell receptor beta chains reported below all come from one sample, sequenced in a study of blood T cell repertoires in COVID-19. Repertoires were generated with immunoSEQ multiplex PCR, while TCRdb's copy carries only in-frame clones and drops some. The sample yields about 65,000 clones, roughly four fifths seen once. Specimen: peripheral blood. The receptors come from a man at least 80 years old with acute or convalescent COVID-19.

This sequence joins TRBV3-1 (or the pseudogene TRBV3-2) and TRBJ2-1; 8 nucleotides agree with TRBD1. The CDR3 has 15 residues. In germline, CDR1 is LGHDT, CDR2 YNNKEL (reference sequence). Germline trimming cut 4 bases from V and 6 bases from J; bases unmatched to any gene: 8. The chain's CDR3 is CASSPGTGGSNEQFF. Written as DNA, the CDR3 is TGTGCCAGCAGCCCCGGAACAGGGGGATCCAATGAGCAGTTCTTC.

This clone is a singleton in its sample. The chain employs TRBV2 and TRBJ2-3, with no clear D. Germline V gene data show CDR1 as SNHLY and CDR2 as FYNNEI. Trimming removed 6 bases at V and 1 base at J, with 8 bases between. This CDR3 has 13 residues. The CDR3 sequence is CASRAVGTDTQYF. The CDR3 nucleotides are TGTGCCAGCAGAGCTGTGGGCACAGATACGCAGTATTTT.

This clone was observed a few times. The chain carries TRBV12-3 or TRBV12-4 and TRBJ2-5; perhaps TRBD1 as D (6 bases). The CDR3 has 13 amino acids. V was pared by 3 bases and J by 4 bases, with 9 bases between. The CDR3 sequence: CASSLVGAETQYF. The CDR3 nucleotides read TGTGCCAGCAGTTTGGTGGGGGCAGAGACCCAGTACTTC.

The chain has TRBV10-3 and TRBJ1-1; unclear D gene. The CDR3 extends over 13 amino acids. V lost 3 bases to trimming and J lost 5 bases, with 10 bases between them. CDR1 is ENHRY, CDR2 SYGVKD, per germline. The CDR3 here is CAISDSPWTEAFF. For the CDR3, the DNA is TGTGCCATCAGTGACAGTCCCTGGACTGAAGCTTTCTTT.

This chain joins TRBV7-9 and TRBJ1-1; D gene uncertain. Germline lookup yields CDR1 SEHNR and CDR2 FQNEAQ (reference sequence). V dropped 5 bases and J dropped 5 bases, with 15 bases sitting between them. The CDR3 extends over 14 amino acids. CDR3 coding DNA: TGTGCCAGCAGCCCCCTGGCCTCCAGGACTGAAGCTTTCTTT. As protein: CASSPLASRTEAFF.

V gene TRBV3-1 (or the pseudogene TRBV3-2) combines with J gene TRBJ1-2; D unclear. The CDR3 loop spans 14 amino acids. Germline V CDR1 and CDR2: LGHDT, YNNKEL (reference sequence). Trimming stripped 0 bases from V and 0 bases from J, with 5 bases between. The CDR3 DNA reads TGTGCCAGCAGCCAAGATTCAGCTAACTATGGCTACACCTTC. It yields the protein CASSQDSANYGYTF.

CDR3 in amino acids: CASSRRQGTLSGNTIYF. The DNA of the CDR3 is TGCGCCAGCTCCAGGAGACAGGGAACTCTCTCTGGAAACACCATATATTTT. The V gene is TRBV10-2, the J gene TRBJ1-3; 7 bases agree with TRBD1. CDR1 and CDR2 (germline): WSHSY, SAAADI. The CDR3 loop spans 17 amino acids. V lost 8 bases and J lost 0; bases outside the gene matches: 13.

This chain joins TRBV5-1 and TRBJ2-7; no firm D call. The germline V and J ends were trimmed by 4 bases and 5 bases, with 7 bases remaining between them. CDR3 length equals 11 residues. From germline, CDR1 is SGHRS and CDR2 YFSETQ. The CDR3 loop is CASSIENEQYF. CDR3 nucleotide sequence: TGCGCCAGCAGCATAGAAAACGAGCAGTACTTC.

This clone was found a few times. The J gene is TRBJ1-5, the V gene TRBV9, with 7 bases identical to TRBD1. With 2 bases clipped from V and 6 bases from J, the junction kept 8 bases outside the gene matches. Germline lookup yields CDR1 SGDLS and CDR2 YYNGEE. This CDR3 contains 15 residues. As DNA, the CDR3 is TGTGCCAGCAGCGTCGACCCCCGACAGGGTCAGCCCCAGCATTTT. It is translated as CASSVDPRQGQPQHF.

J is TRBJ1-4 and V is TRBV12-3 or TRBV12-4; TRBD1 aligns across 7 bases. V gave up 5 bases and J gave up 7 bases; unmatched junction bases: 4. CDR3 size: 13 residues. CDR3 loop: CASSGQAGEKLFF. CDR3 in DNA: TGTGCCAGCAGTGGACAGGCTGGTGAAAAACTGTTTTTT.

CDR3 loop: CASSPPERAGSEQFF. The CDR3 DNA reads as TGTGCCAGCAGCCCCCCCGAGCGAGCGGGGTCTGAGCAGTTCTTC. The rearrangement uses TRBV3-1 (or the pseudogene TRBV3-2) and TRBJ2-1; 7 nucleotides match TRBD2. V dropped 4 bases and J dropped 9; count of bases not matched to a gene: 12. Germline CDR1 LGHDT, CDR2 YNNKEL (reference sequence). This CDR3 comprises 15 residues.

V is TRBV18 and J is TRBJ2-2; 7 bases match TRBD1. The CDR3 length is 18 residues. The germline gives CDR1 KGHSH, CDR2 LQKENI. V lost 1 base and J lost 1; bases outside the gene matches: 9. CDR3: CASSPRQLTGRNTGELFF. Written as DNA, the CDR3 is TGTGCCAGCTCACCACGCCAGTTGACAGGGCGGAACACCGGGGAGCTGTTTTTT.

This clone is a singleton in its sample. This chain connects TRBV6-2 or TRBV6-3 to TRBJ1-5; D gene uncertain. The germline V and J ends were trimmed by 4 bases and 0 bases, with 7 bases remaining between them. The CDR3 covers 14 residues. From germline, CDR1 is MNHEY and CDR2 SVGEGT. The CDR3 loop reads CASSFSTSNQPQHF. In nucleotides, the CDR3 is TGTGCCAGCAGTTTTAGTACTAGCAATCAGCCCCAGCATTTT.

This clone was counted a few times. The chain links TRBV4-1 to TRBJ2-5; TRBD2 matches at 12 bases. The CDR3 extends over 17 amino acids. Germline CDR1 and CDR2: MGHRA and YSYEKL. The J segment lost 2 bases and the V segment lost 1 base, leaving 5 bases of the junction unmatched. The CDR3 spells CASSQGTSGTSQETQYF. For the CDR3, the DNA is TGCGCCAGCAGCCAAGGGACTAGCGGGACTAGTCAAGAGACCCAGTACTTC.

V and J are TRBV18 and TRBJ2-3, with D tentatively TRBD1 (5 bases). The CDR3 is 16 residues long. Per the germline V gene, CDR1 is KGHSH and CDR2 is LQKENI. V shed 2 bases and J shed 0 bases, with 12 bases lying between them. The DNA for the CDR3 is TGTGCCAGCTCACCAAGTCAGGGCACTAGCACAGATACGCAGTATTTT. As protein: CASSPSQGTSTDTQYF.

V and J are TRBV10-3 and TRBJ1-6; 7 nucleotides align to TRBD1. Losses at the gene ends were 3 bases for V and 6 bases for J; bases not matched to a gene: 8. The CDR3 is 16 residues long. Germline loops: CDR1 ENHRY, CDR2 SYGVKD. The CDR3: CAISDLWTGSNSPLHF. The CDR3 nucleotides are TGTGCCATCAGTGACCTCTGGACAGGTAGTAATTCACCCCTCCACTTT.

Only a few counts were recorded for this clone. The chain has TRBV14 and TRBJ1-3; TRBD1 agrees at 9 bases. This CDR3 comprises 16 residues. Germline values: CDR1 SGHDN, CDR2 FVKESK. V shed 4 bases, J shed 1 base, and the junction held 5 bases outside the gene matches. The DNA for the CDR3 is TGTGCCAGCAGCCTTGCCGGGACAGGGTCTGGAAACACCATATATTTT. It codes for CASSLAGTGSGNTIYF.

For the CDR3, the DNA is TGTGCCAGTAGTAAGACTAGCGGGGGGGCCTATGAGCAGTTCTTC. This translates into CASSKTSGGAYEQFF. V usage is TRBV19 and J usage is TRBJ2-1, with 14 bases aligning to TRBD2. Germline V gene sequence: CDR1 LNHDA, CDR2 SQIVND (reference sequence). V trimming: 4 bases; J trimming: 8 bases; junction bases outside the gene matches: 4. The length of the CDR3 is 15 residues.

V is TRBV27 and J is TRBJ2-2; 9 bases fit TRBD2. V lost 5 bases to trimming and J lost 7 bases; unmatched junction nucleotides: 8. From germline, CDR1 is MNHEY and CDR2 SMNVEV (reference sequence). The CDR3 runs to 15 residues. As DNA, the CDR3 is TGTGCCAGCAGTCCCCGGATAGCGGGGGACGGGGAGCTGTTTTTT. Its translation is CASSPRIAGDGELFF.

V and J are TRBV18 and TRBJ1-2; D possibly corresponds to TRBD1 (6 bases). CDR3 size: 14 residues. Germline V gives CDR1 KGHSH, CDR2 LQKENI. V shed 2 bases and J shed 4 bases, with 11 bases lying between them. The CDR3 reads CASSPDRSFYGYTF. The CDR3 nucleotides read TGTGCCAGCTCACCAGACAGGTCCTTCTATGGCTACACCTTC.

The chain joins TRBV5-1 to TRBJ2-5; no firm D call. Germline V gene lookup returns CDR1 SGHRS and CDR2 YFSETQ. This CDR3 has 14 amino acids. The V gene lost 2 bases and the J gene lost 1 base, with 9 bases spanning the gap. This CDR3 is CASSFGASQETQYF. In nucleotides, the CDR3 is TGCGCCAGCAGCTTTGGTGCCAGCCAAGAGACCCAGTACTTC.

This CDR3 is CASTQPGFINYGYTF. In DNA, the CDR3 is TGTGCCAGCACCCAACCGGGGTTTATTAACTATGGCTACACCTTC. This chain connects TRBV7-9 to TRBJ1-2; D gene ambiguous. Germline values: CDR1 SEHNR, CDR2 FQNEAQ (reference sequence). The CDR3 is 15 amino acids. Trimming took 7 bases from V and 1 from J, leaving 16 bases between them.